This T cell receptor (beta chain) was profiled in a study of T cells in Graves' hyperthyroidism and ophthalmopathy. Study-level findings and limits: Separation of ophthalmopathy from stable hyperthyroidism was achieved by a 13 V-J model. The model foresaw ophthalmopathy a median approximately 6.1 months prior to onset.

This clonotype was counted many times. The antigen is unknown. RNA transcripts were the template for amplifying TCR beta CDR3 regions. HTBI primers drove first-round RT-PCR of the TCR CDR3. TCRdb redid the calling of the multiplex PCR reads with MiXCR, one entry per CDR3 protein. The sample contains around 350,000 distinct CDR3 sequences, about a fifth of which appear only once. The CDR3 length is 16 residues. Germline CDR1 is SGHAT and CDR2 is FQDESV (reference sequence). Trimming took 5 bases from V and 0 from J, leaving 16 bases between them. V gene TRBV11-1 combines with J gene TRBJ1-1; TRBD1 might be the D (5 bases). Sequenced sample: blood. This TCR derives from a woman in her late teens or twenties with Graves' hyperthyroidism. The CDR3 DNA follows: TGTGCCAGCAGCCCTCGGGGACGGAGCATGAACACTGAAGCTTTCTTT. Amino acid sequence: CASSPRGRSMNTEAFF.